Reported below is one TCR beta chain. Baseline, cycle 4 day 1, and cycle 7 day 1 were the blood sampling points. The data were taken from a study of OX40 agonist ivuxolimab in advanced cancers. Study overall: At doses from 0.01 to 10 mg/kg, patients were given intravenous ivuxolimab every 2 weeks.

CDR1 is SNHLY and CDR2 is FYNNEI in the germline V gene. V gave up 2 bases and J gave up 2 bases; unmatched junction bases: 9. The CDR3 has 16 amino acids. Sequenced by immunoSEQ multiplex PCR; TCRdb stores in-frame clones only, minus some. The repertoire has around 82,000 clones, approximately 88% of them found once; the top ten carry over 10%. The TCR was taken from an adult with an advanced solid tumor such as melanoma, head and neck, liver or kidney cancer. This chain links TRBV2 with TRBJ2-7; 7 nucleotides agree with TRBD2. Material: CD4+ or CD8+ T cells sorted from blood, obtained in a trial of the OX40 agonist ivuxolimab. This CDR3 reads CASSERLTSRAYEQYF. The CDR3 coding sequence is TGTGCCAGCAGTGAAAGGTTGACTAGCAGAGCCTACGAGCAGTACTTC.